The next 30 T cell receptor beta chains were all read from a single sample in a study of blood T cells in healthy people across ages. Together with a sample-barcoded 5' primer, a J-beta primer mix was included in a second PCR lasting roughly 6 to 12 cycles. TCRdb ran MiXCR on the 5' RACE reads and lists one entry per CDR3 protein. This table holds about 630,000 distinct CDR3 sequences, roughly 21% found once. Specimen: blood. The receptors stem from a man between 65 and 85 years old in good health.

With regard to this clonotype: A much larger clone is a single base away; this may be a read error. V and J are TRBV19 and TRBJ1-2; 7 bases line up with TRBD1. This CDR3 is built from 13 residues. The germline gives CDR1 LNHDA, CDR2 SQIVND (reference sequence). The CDR3 loop is CASSASTGLGCTF. CDR3 DNA: TGTGCCAGTAGTGCCTCGACAGGGCTTGGCTGCACCTTC.

This clonotype appeared many times. The V call is TRBV29-1, the J call TRBJ1-2, with 8 bases identical to TRBD1. This CDR3 is built from 15 residues. Germline V CDR1 and CDR2: SQVTM, ANQGSEA. J was trimmed by 4 bases and V by 0 bases; bases with no gene match: 7. CDR3 sequence (DNA): TGCAGCGTTGAAGATCCCAGGGACAGGAGCTATGGCTACACCTTC. Protein: CSVEDPRDRSYGYTF.

In this sample, this clonotype turned up a few times. The gene calls are TRBV6-5 and TRBJ2-6, with D possibly being TRBD1 (6 bases). Germline V CDR1 and CDR2: MNHEY, SVGAGI. This CDR3 has 19 residues. The V gene lost 1 base and the J gene lost 1 base, with 17 bases spanning the gap. The CDR3 nucleotides are TGTGCCAGCAGTTACTACAAAGCGGCCCAGGGGTCTGGGGCCAACGTCCTGACTTTC. This encodes CASSYYKAAQGSGANVLTF.

This clonotype appeared a few times. The CDR3 nucleotides read TGTGCCACCAGTGACTGGACTAGCGGGAGCAATGAGCAGTTCTTC. Its translation is CATSDWTSGSNEQFF. The chain links TRBV24-1 to TRBJ2-1; 13 bases agree with TRBD2. Losses at the gene ends were 4 bases for V and 6 bases for J; bases not matched to a gene: 2. The length of the CDR3 is 15 residues. CDR1 is KGHDR, CDR2 SFDVKD, per germline.

The sample holds a few counts of this clonotype. The V and J genes are TRBV28 and TRBJ2-4, with D perhaps matching TRBD2 (6 bases). V was cut by 5 bases and J by 1 base, with 12 bases left in between. Per the germline V gene, CDR1 is MDHEN and CDR2 is SYDVKM. The CDR3 covers 15 residues. The CDR3 is CASSRSGGAKNIQYF. The CDR3 DNA follows: TGTGCCAGCAGTCGGAGTGGGGGGGCCAAAAACATTCAGTACTTC. The whole variable domain, filled in from reference TRBV28 and TRBJ2-4, reads DVKVTQSSRYLVKRTGEKVFLECVQDMDHENMFWYRQDPGLGLRLIYFSYDVKMKEKGDIPEGYSVSREKKERFSLILESASTNQTSMYLCASSRSGGAKNIQYFGAGTRLSVL.

This rearrangement joins TRBV7-3 to TRBJ2-1, with D perhaps TRBD1 (5 bases). V was pared by 6 bases and J by 13 bases, with 16 bases between. This CDR3 spans 12 amino acids. Germline values: CDR1 SGHTA, CDR2 FQGTGA. The CDR3 sequence: CASRHAPGHQFF. The DNA for the CDR3 is TGTGCCAGCAGGCACGCACCAGGACACCAGTTCTTC.

This clonotype has just a few counts. The rearrangement uses TRBV13 and TRBJ2-4; D is undetermined. Trimming took 5 bases from V and 0 from J, leaving 11 bases between them. The length of the CDR3 is 15 residues. Germline V lookup: CDR1 PRHDT, CDR2 FYEKMQ (reference sequence). CDR3 DNA: TGTGCCAGCAGCCCTAGTCTAGGAGCCAAAAACATTCAGTACTTC. It encodes CASSPSLGAKNIQYF.

This clonotype was detected only a few times. This sequence joins TRBV5-1 and TRBJ2-1; D perhaps matches TRBD1 (6 bases). Germline assignment: CDR1 SGHRS and CDR2 YFSETQ. V lost 3 bases and J 7 bases, leaving 17 bases between the germline ends. This CDR3 comprises 15 residues. CDR3 coding DNA: TGCGCCAGCAGCTCCGGTTCTACAGGGTGGAATGAGCAGTTCTTC. Its protein is CASSSGSTGWNEQFF.

J is TRBJ2-4 and V is TRBV7-2, with D tentatively TRBD1 (6 bases). The V gene lost 4 bases and the J gene lost 3 bases, with 13 bases spanning the gap. Looked up from germline, CDR1 is SGHTA and CDR2 is FQGNSA. The CDR3 loop spans 15 amino acids. The CDR3 DNA reads TGTGCCAGCAGCTATCTCCGGGACAACAAAAACATTCAGTACTTC. Its translation is CASSYLRDNKNIQYF.

The sample holds a few counts of this clonotype. The chain recombines TRBV20-1 with TRBJ1-2, with 7 bases aligning to TRBD1. The V segment lost 0 bases and the J segment 6 bases; nucleotides outside the gene matches: 7. CDR1 and CDR2 from the germline V gene are DFQATT and SNEGSKA (reference sequence). The length of the CDR3 is 14 residues. CDR3 in amino acids: CSARDWDSENGYTF. The CDR3 nucleotides are TGCAGTGCTAGAGATTGGGACAGTGAAAATGGCTACACCTTC.

In this sample, this clonotype turned up a few times. The chain uses TRBV29-1 and TRBJ1-2; the match to TRBD1 covers 7 bases. CDR1 and CDR2 from the germline V gene are SQVTM and ANQGSEA. Trimming cost V 2 bases and J 4 bases; bases outside gene matches: 7. CDR3 length equals 14 residues. CDR3 in DNA: TGCAGCGTTGAACTAGGGGGCTTGGGCTATGGCTACACCTTC. Its translation is CSVELGGLGYGYTF.

This clonotype was detected a few times. CDR3 in amino acids: CASSERQRAYEQYF. The CDR3, as DNA: TGTGCCAGCAGTGAGAGACAGCGCGCCTACGAGCAGTACTTC. V gene TRBV25-1 combines with J gene TRBJ2-7; tentative D call: TRBD1 (5 bases). The CDR3 loop spans 14 amino acids. V was shortened by 3 bases and J by 2 bases, with 11 bases between the two germline ends. CDR1 is MGHDK and CDR2 is SYGVNS in the germline V gene.

There are a few counts of this clonotype. This chain connects TRBV7-3 to TRBJ2-1; perhaps TRBD2 as D (6 bases). CDR1 SGHTA and CDR2 FQGTGA come from the germline V gene. The V end lost 5 bases, the J end lost 0 bases, and 11 bases lay between the germline ends. The CDR3 has 15 amino acids. CDR3 amino acids: CASSGGTASYNEQFF. CDR3 sequence (DNA): TGTGCCAGCAGCGGCGGGACGGCCTCCTACAATGAGCAGTTCTTC.

The chain employs TRBV4-3 and TRBJ2-7, with D perhaps matching TRBD1 or TRBD2 (5 bases each). Germline lookup yields CDR1 LGHNA and CDR2 YSLEER. Trimming cost V 3 bases and J 0 bases, with 12 bases left between them. This CDR3 comprises 15 residues. The CDR3 here is CASSHYRDHSYEQYF. CDR3 bases: TGCGCCAGCAGCCACTACCGGGACCACTCCTACGAGCAGTACTTC.

The V gene is TRBV27, the J gene TRBJ2-4, with 14 bases fitting TRBD2. The V and J ends lost 5 bases and 14 bases, in that order; junction bases with no gene match: 5. CDR1 is MNHEY, CDR2 SMNVEV, per germline (reference sequence). The CDR3 runs 13 residues. DNA for the CDR3: TGTGCCAGCAGTACTGGGACTAGCGGGAGTGAGTACTTC. The encoded protein is CASSTGTSGSEYF.

This clonotype was seen at least ten times. This sequence joins TRBV6-1 and TRBJ2-1, with 8 bases lining up with TRBD2. Germline V CDR1 and CDR2: MNHNS, SASEGT. The CDR3 extends over 15 amino acids. The V and J ends lost 4 bases and 0 bases, in that order; junction bases with no gene match: 2. This chain's CDR3 is CASSVTSGSYNEQFF. The CDR3 DNA reads as TGTGCCAGCAGTGTTACTAGCGGCTCCTACAATGAGCAGTTCTTC.

The chain recombines TRBV27 with TRBJ1-1; tentatively, D is TRBD1 (5 bases). V lost 8 bases and J lost 5, with 24 bases in between. Per the germline V gene, CDR1 is MNHEY and CDR2 is SMNVEV (reference sequence). The CDR3 is 16 amino acids. This CDR3 is CASGSPFSQRGTEAFF. The CDR3 nucleotides are TGTGCCAGCGGATCGCCCTTCAGCCAGAGGGGTACTGAAGCTTTCTTT.

This clonotype was detected only a few times. This sequence joins TRBV29-1 and TRBJ2-5, with D hard to call. Matching the DNA end better, TRBJ2-1 makes the J call doubtful. CDR1 is SQVTM and CDR2 is ANQGSEA in the germline V gene. This CDR3 spans 12 amino acids. CDR3: CSVDMAYNEQFF. The CDR3 DNA follows: TGCAGCGTTGATATGGCTTACAATGAGCAGTTCTTC.

This clonotype was counted ten times or more. This rearrangement joins TRBV5-6 to TRBJ2-2, with 9 nucleotides matching TRBD2. From germline, CDR1 is SGHDT and CDR2 YYEEEE. The CDR3 spans 17 residues. Trimming took 0 bases from V and 0 from J; bases not matched to a gene: 3. The CDR3 spells CASSLARTSANTGELFF. For the CDR3, the DNA is TGTGCCAGCAGCTTGGCAAGGACTAGCGCGAACACCGGGGAGCTGTTTTTT.

The chain combines TRBV7-9 with TRBJ1-2; D unclear. The CDR3 is 12 amino acids. Between the trimmed V and J ends, which lost 3 bases and 4 bases, there was a span of 6 bases. Germline loops: CDR1 SEHNR, CDR2 FQNEAQ (reference sequence). CDR3 DNA: TGTGCCAGCAGCTTTCTTGGCTATGGCTACACCTTC. Amino acids: CASSFLGYGYTF.

The table lists this clonotype with many counts. V is TRBV4-1 and J is TRBJ2-1; 11 positions agree with TRBD2. With V trimmed by 8 bases and J by 1 base, 1 base remained unmatched. CDR1 is MGHRA and CDR2 is YSYEKL in the germline V gene. The CDR3 spans 14 residues. This CDR3 is CASGTSGSYNEQFF. Here the CDR3 DNA reads TGCGCCAGCGGGACTAGCGGTTCCTACAATGAGCAGTTCTTC.

This clonotype was counted ten times or more. This chain joins TRBV12-3 or TRBV12-4 and TRBJ1-1; D is uncertain. This CDR3 has 14 residues. The V and J ends lost 4 bases and 7 bases respectively, with 16 bases between them. The CDR3 spells CASSYRDNGSEAFF. As DNA, the CDR3 is TGTGCCAGCAGTTACAGAGATAACGGTAGTGAAGCTTTCTTT.

The CDR3 loop reads CSAPSQGTVSYEQYF. CDR3 DNA sequence: TGCAGTGCTCCCTCACAGGGTACTGTTTCCTACGAGCAGTACTTC. The chain employs TRBV20-1 and TRBJ2-7; tentative D call: TRBD1 (6 bases). CDR1 DFQATT and CDR2 SNEGSKA come from the germline V gene (reference sequence). Trimming cost V 5 bases and J 1 base, with 18 bases left between them. The CDR3 is 15 amino acids.

CDR3 sequence (DNA): TGTGCCAGCAGTGAAGGGACAGGCCTATATGGCTACACCTTC. Its protein is CASSEGTGLYGYTF. V usage is TRBV6-1 and J usage is TRBJ1-2, with 7 positions matching TRBD1. The CDR3 is made up of 14 amino acids. Losses at the gene ends were 1 base for V and 5 bases for J; bases not matched to a gene: 4. Germline-derived CDR1 and CDR2 are MNHNS and SASEGT.

The genes are TRBV9 and TRBJ2-5, with 7 bases fitting TRBD1. The J call is in doubt because the DNA end fits TRBJ2-1 better. Germline CDR1 reads SGDLS; CDR2 reads YYNGEE. This CDR3 is 15 amino acids long. The CDR3 DNA is TGTGCCAGCAGCGTAGCAGGGGGTAGTTATGGTGAGCAGTTCTTC. Translated: CASSVAGGSYGEQFF.

The V gene is TRBV10-3, the J gene TRBJ2-1; no clear D gene. CDR3 length: 12 residues. Deletions cut 8 bases from V and 6 bases from J, with 11 bases between. Germline V lookup: CDR1 ENHRY, CDR2 SYGVKD. DNA for the CDR3: TGTGCCATCCGTACGGAAGGCAATGAGCAGTTCTTC. Protein sequence: CAIRTEGNEQFF.

The rearrangement joins TRBV10-3 to TRBJ2-5; 12 bases fit TRBD2. The end of the DNA fits TRBJ2-1 better, so the J call may be wrong. The CDR3 spans 15 residues. The germline CDR1 and CDR2 sequences are ENHRY and SYGVKD. The CDR3 is CAISEGTSGSNEQFF. CDR3 sequence (DNA): TGTGCCATCAGTGAAGGGACTAGCGGGTCCAATGAGCAGTTCTTC.

This clonotype was seen only a few times. The chain uses TRBV5-6 and TRBJ1-2, with 7 bases that match TRBD1. Per germline, CDR1 SGHDT and CDR2 YYEEEE. This CDR3 region has 13 residues. Trimming removed 4 bases from V and 7 bases from J; junction bases left unmatched: 7. The CDR3 here is CASSRTQGTGYTF. The CDR3 region has the DNA TGTGCCAGCAGCCGCACACAGGGGACTGGCTACACCTTC.

In regard to this clonotype: The junction and the germline gene differ at one end; a read error may be behind it. The rearrangement joins TRBV3-1 to TRBJ2-7; 8 bases agree with TRBD1. The CDR3 runs 15 residues. The V gene's germline CDR1 is LGHDT and CDR2 YNNKEL (reference sequence). In DNA form, the CDR3 reads TGTGCCAGCAGCGCCTACGCCCAGGGGGCTCTCGAGCAGTGCTTC. Its translation: CASSAYAQGALEQCF.

This clonotype was observed a few times. The chain joins TRBV7-9 to TRBJ2-7; D possibly uses TRBD1 or TRBD2 (5 bases each). Germline CDR1 is SEHNR and CDR2 is FQNEAQ (reference sequence). Trimming took off 2 bases at V and 3 bases at J, with 8 bases between the two ends. The CDR3 consists of 13 residues. The chain's CDR3 is CASSLWGIYEQYF. The DNA for the CDR3 is TGTGCCAGCAGCTTATGGGGGATCTACGAGCAGTACTTC.